The rows below give T cell receptor beta chains drawn from one sample of a study of control samples from healthy donors and cancer patients. Assay: immunoSEQ multiplex PCR; the TCRdb copy retains only in-frame clones and omits some. This sample has approximately 100,000 clones, with around 85% found just once. Sample: blood. These receptors were taken from a woman in her thirties or forties in good health. Each CDR3 is given with its conserved first and last residue. A D gene is named only where the DNA matches it firmly. Size tells how often a clone was seen (once, few, many) or the class of an expanded clone, and some rows leave it out.

>.|.|TRBJ1-3|15|TRBV3-1/TRBV3-2
TGTGCCAGCACCCAGAGAGGGGGCTCTGGAAACACCATATATTTT
CASTQRGGSGNTIYF
>TRBD1|once|TRBJ1-1|13|TRBV19
TGTGCCAGTAGGACAGGGAGGAACACTGAAGCTTTCTTT
CASRTGRNTEAFF
>.|.|TRBJ2-7|15|TRBV15
TGTGCCACCAGCAGAGATCGTGCGGGGATGTACGAGCAGTACTTC
CATSRDRAGMYEQYF
>TRBD1|.|TRBJ1-3|14|TRBV11-3
TGTGCCAGCAGCTTGGACAGGGGGGGAAACACCATATATTTT
CASSLDRGGNTIYF
>TRBD2|.|TRBJ2-3|15|TRBV5-4
TGTGCCAGCAGGGACGGCGGGGGGCACACAGATACGCAGTATTTT
CASRDGGGHTDTQYF
>.|.|TRBJ1-5|13|TRBV12-3/TRBV12-4
TGTGCCAGCAGCTTAGAACAGAATCAGCCCCAGCATTTT
CASSLEQNQPQHF
>.|few|TRBJ1-1|14|TRBV6-2/TRBV6-3
TGTGCCAGCAGTTACGGGCGGATGAACACTGAAGCTTTCTTT
CASSYGRMNTEAFF
>.|.|TRBJ1-3|14|TRBV7-9
TGTGCCAGCAGCTTAAGCCTAGGGGGAAACACCATATATTTT
CASSLSLGGNTIYF
>.|.|TRBJ2-5|14|TRBV3-1/TRBV3-2
TGTGCCAGCAGCCCCTCAGGGTCCGGGGAGACCCAGTACTTC
CASSPSGSGETQYF
>TRBD1|.|TRBJ1-2|15|TRBV19
TGTGCCAGTAGTTCCTCGGACAGGGTTAACTATGGCTACACCTTC
CASSSSDRVNYGYTF
>.|.|TRBJ1-1|15|TRBV30
TGTGCCTGGAGTGTACAGGGCAGGCCGAACACTGAAGCTTTCTTT
CAWSVQGRPNTEAFF
>.|.|TRBJ2-1|13|TRBV5-6
TGTGCCAGCAGCTTGAATTCTGGGCCAATGCAGTTCTTC
CASSLNSGPMQFF
>.|few|TRBJ2-3|14|TRBV24-1
TGTGCCACCAGTCGCAGGGGAGGCGCAGATACGCAGTATTTT
CATSRRGGADTQYF
>TRBD1|once|TRBJ1-4|14|TRBV7-8
TGTGCCAGCAGCTCCAGGGGGCGCGGTGAAAAACTGTTTTTT
CASSSRGRGEKLFF
>TRBD1|few|TRBJ1-1|15|TRBV10-1
TGCGCCAGCAGTGAGTCGGACAGGGGAAGGACTGAAGCTTTCTTT
CASSESDRGRTEAFF
>TRBD1|.|TRBJ2-3|17|TRBV5-6
TGTGCCAGCAGCTTGTTAGTGGTGGGACAGGGATTAGATACGCAGTATTTT
CASSLLVVGQGLDTQYF
>.|.|TRBJ2-5|13|TRBV10-3
TGTGCCATCAGTGAGGAGCTTTGGGAGACCCAGTACTTC
CAISEELWETQYF
>TRBD1|.|TRBJ1-1|15|TRBV6-2/TRBV6-3
TGTGCCAGCAGTTACGGACAGGGTAGGAGCGCTGAAGCTTTCTTT
CASSYGQGRSAEAFF
>.|.|TRBJ2-7|15|TRBV30
TGTGCCTGGAGCGTAGGACTGGGAAGCTCCTACGAGCAGTACTTC
CAWSVGLGSSYEQYF
>TRBD1|once|TRBJ1-4|16|TRBV29-1
TGCAGCGTTGAAGATCGTCTGGGACAGGGAAATGAAAAACTGTTTTTT
CSVEDRLGQGNEKLFF
>.|.|TRBJ1-4|15|TRBV4-1
TGCGCCAGCAGCCAAGTAGGGACACAGAATGAAAAACTGTTTTTT
CASSQVGTQNEKLFF
>TRBD1|.|TRBJ1-2|17|TRBV27
TGTGCCAGCAGCCGCTTCCCCGGGACAGTAACTAACTATGGCTACACCTTC
CASSRFPGTVTNYGYTF
>.|.|TRBJ1-5|13|TRBV12-5
TGTACTAGTGCCCCGGGGGGGGTACAGCCCCAGCATTTT
CTSAPGGVQPQHF
>TRBD2|.|TRBJ2-3|14|TRBV6-5
TGTGCCAGCAGTCTAACGGGGGGGCCCGATACGCAGTATTTT
CASSLTGGPDTQYF
>TRBD1|.|TRBJ2-7|14|TRBV29-1
TGCAGCGTAACGGGACAGGGGTATTTCGACGAGCAGTACTTC
CSVTGQGYFDEQYF
>TRBD1|once|TRBJ1-5|15|TRBV15
TGTGCCACCAGCAGGGGACAGGGCGGGGGGACGCCCCAGCATTTT
CATSRGQGGGTPQHF
>TRBD1|.|TRBJ1-5|14|TRBV30
TGTGCCTGGAGTTCAGGACAGGTCAATCAGCCCCAGCATTTT
CAWSSGQVNQPQHF
>TRBD1|.|TRBJ2-2|14|TRBV18
TGTGCCAGCTCACTGGGACAGGGCACCGGGGAGCTGTTTTTT
CASSLGQGTGELFF
>.|once|TRBJ1-1|13|TRBV3-1/TRBV3-2
TGTGCCAGCGGCAGGGATGGGGACACTGAAGCTTTCTTT
CASGRDGDTEAFF
>.|.|TRBJ1-6|16|TRBV27
TGTGCCAGCAGGAAGGCGGGCGGGGCTTATAATTCACCCCTCCACTTT
CASRKAGGAYNSPLHF
>.|.|TRBJ1-2|11|TRBV20-1
TGCAGTGCCGGCTGGGGTAGAGGCTACACCTTC
CSAGWGRGYTF
>TRBD2|.|TRBJ2-5|15|TRBV5-4
TGTGCCAGCAGCCCGGGGGGGACTACTCAAGAGACCCAGTACTTC
CASSPGGTTQETQYF
>TRBD1|.|TRBJ2-7|14|TRBV27
TGTGCCAGCAGTTTTGGACAGGGTTTGAACGAGCAGTACTTC
CASSFGQGLNEQYF
>.|.|TRBJ1-6|14|TRBV29-1
TGCGCCATCCGGGGGCATTCCTATAATTCACCCCTCCACTTT
CAIRGHSYNSPLHF
>TRBD1|few|TRBJ1-4|15|TRBV5-1
TGCGCCAGCAGCTTGGGGACCGGGACAGTCGAAAAACTGTTTTTT
CASSLGTGTVEKLFF
>.|.|TRBJ1-4|16|TRBV24-1
TGTGCCACCCCTAGGCCAGACAAATCAACTAATGAAAAACTGTTTTTT
CATPRPDKSTNEKLFF
>.|.|TRBJ2-5|13|TRBV13
TGTGCCAGCAGCTTTTTGGACCAAGAGACCCAGTACTTC
CASSFLDQETQYF
>.|few|TRBJ1-1|17|TRBV5-6
TGTGCCAGCAGCTTGGAGGGCGGGGGTGTGAGGAACACTGAAGCTTTCTTT
CASSLEGGGVRNTEAFF
>TRBD1|.|TRBJ2-1|14|TRBV6-5
TGTGCCAGCAGTCGCGGGACAGGGGGCAATGAGCAGTTCTTC
CASSRGTGGNEQFF
>TRBD2|.|TRBJ2-7|19|TRBV27
TGTGCCAGCAGTTCTCGTCGTCCGGGACTAGCGGGGACATCCTACGAGCAGTACTTC
CASSSRRPGLAGTSYEQYF
>.|.|TRBJ1-2|13|TRBV6-5
TGTGCCAGCAGTTATTCGCAGGACTATGGCTACACCTTC
CASSYSQDYGYTF
>.|.|TRBJ1-6|11|TRBV30
TGTGCCTGGAGAACGGGGTCACCCCTCCACTTT
CAWRTGSPLHF
>.|.|TRBJ1-5|16|TRBV18
TGTGCCAGCTCACCACAAAGCCCGGGAAGCAATCAGCCCCAGCATTTT
CASSPQSPGSNQPQHF
>.|.|TRBJ2-2|16|TRBV4-3
TGCGCCAGCAGCCCCTCGTTTAGGGGGGGCACCGGGGAGCTGTTTTTT
CASSPSFRGGTGELFF